This T cell receptor (beta chain) was identified during a study of T cells in women clearing cervical HPV infection. Study-wide points: Repertoire richness, not evenness, was significantly elevated in CIN3+ cases versus controls.

The CDR3 has 15 amino acids. V shed 6 bases and J 5 bases; nucleotides not matched to a gene: 14. Germline CDR1 is DFQATT and CDR2 is SNEGSKA (reference sequence). TCRdb's copy holds only in-frame clones and misses some; the assay was immunoSEQ multiplex PCR. In total, the table holds 20,000 to 25,000 clones. To note about this clone: Its antigen remains unidentified. The CDR3 goes on 3 residues after the read ends, and that part is filled in from the germline J gene.

This receptor was taken from a woman between 18 and 70 years old with a cervical HPV16 infection that either progressed to CIN3+ or cleared (not recorded which). The genes are TRBV20-1 and TRBJ2-5; 8 positions agree with TRBD1. The sequenced sample was blood buffy coat. CDR3 amino acids: CSAKRQGFGRETQYF. The CDR3 bases that were read are TGCAGTGCCAAACGACAGGGGTTCGGCCGGGAGACC.